This is a list of T cell receptor beta chains from one sample in a study of quantifying T cell responses using KT2 cells. From the UMI-ligation and nested PCR reads, TCRdb called clonotypes with MiXCR, one entry per CDR3 protein. The sample shows tens of thousands of distinct CDR3 sequences, 6% to 8% of them seen only once. The sample comprised PBMCs spiked with cells of the T cell clone KT2. These receptors originate from a human donor. The CDR3 runs from the conserved cysteine through the conserved F or W. The D gene is left open where the match is weak. Clone size, where shown, is once, few, many, or a class for clones that have expanded.

clone_size d_call j_call v_call cdr3_nt cdr3_aa
. . TRBJ1-2 TRBV30 TGTGCCTGGAGTCCCATCGGGGCTCGAGGCTACACCTTC CAWSPIGARGYTF
many . TRBJ1-1 TRBV10-3 TGTGCCATCAGTGTTGACCCGGGGATAGGCACTGAAGCTTTCTTT CAISVDPGIGTEAFF
. . TRBJ2-3 TRBV6-2/TRBV6-3 TGTGCCAGCAGTCCCGGGACCGAAGATACGCAGTATTTT CASSPGTEDTQYF
many . TRBJ2-1 TRBV20-1 TGCAGTGCTAGATTCAGGACAGACAATGAGCAGTTCTTC CSARFRTDNEQFF
few TRBD1 TRBJ2-1 TRBV2 TGTGCCAGCCGGGGGGACAGGGGAAATGAGCAGTTCTTC CASRGDRGNEQFF
. . TRBJ1-1 TRBV27 TGTGCCAGCAGTTCCACCCCTGACTTGGGAGCTTTCTTT CASSSTPDLGAFF
many . TRBJ2-1 TRBV7-9 TGTGCCAGCAGCCGGGGACTCAATGAGCAGTTCTTC CASSRGLNEQFF
. . TRBJ1-6 TRBV7-2 TGTGCCAGCACCCGAGACAGCTATAATTCACCCCTCCACTTT CASTRDSYNSPLHF
. . TRBJ2-5 TRBV3-1 TGTGCCAGCAGCCGACCTCTCCCGGGGGAACAAGAGACCCAGTACTTC CASSRPLPGEQETQYF
few . TRBJ1-4 TRBV12-3/TRBV12-4 TGTGCCAGCACCACTCAACAGGAAGGTGAAAAACTGTTTTTT CASTTQQEGEKLFF
many . TRBJ1-5 TRBV6-1 TGTGCCAGCAGTGATCGTGGGTTCGCGGGGGTGAATCAGCCCCAGCATTTT CASSDRGFAGVNQPQHF
. . TRBJ2-6 TRBV21-1 TGTGCCAGCAGCAAAGGTGGGTCCGGGGCCAACGTCCTGACTTTC CASSKGGSGANVLTF
few TRBD1 TRBJ1-2 TRBV2 TGTGCCAGCAGCGAAGTGCCGGGACAGGGAGTTGACTATGGCTACACCTTC CASSEVPGQGVDYGYTF
many . TRBJ1-4 TRBV20-1 TGCAGTGCTCCTGGACCCTCCCTAGAAAAACTGTTTTTT CSAPGPSLEKLFF
many . TRBJ2-5 TRBV6-5 TGTGCCAGCAAACCGGGACCGTACCAAGAGACCCAGTACTTC CASKPGPYQETQYF
many TRBD1 TRBJ1-4 TRBV3-1 TGTGCCAGCAGCCATATGCACAGGGGAGAGGAAAAACTGTTTTTT CASSHMHRGEEKLFF
. . TRBJ2-7 TRBV4-1 TGCGCCAGCAGCCAAGATGGGGGCAAATCCTACGAGCAGTACTTC CASSQDGGKSYEQYF
few . TRBJ2-7 TRBV12-3/TRBV12-4 TGTGCCAGCAGTCCGCAGGACTACGAGCAGTACTTC CASSPQDYEQYF
few . TRBJ1-6 TRBV25-1 TGTGCCAGCAGTGAATTGGACAGCGTGGATTCACCCCTCCACTTT CASSELDSVDSPLHF
medium-sized TRBD1 TRBJ1-1 TRBV5-4 TGTGCCAGCAGCTGGGGACAGCGAAGGGCTGAAGCTTTCTTT CASSWGQRRAEAFF
few . TRBJ2-3 TRBV19 TGTGCCAGTAGTATGAAAAGGACAAGGTATTTT CASSMKRTRYF
few TRBD1 TRBJ1-5 TRBV20-1 TGCAGTGCTCCTAAACAGGGGCCTGATCAGCCCCAGCATTTT CSAPKQGPDQPQHF
many . TRBJ2-5 TRBV29-1 TGCAGCGTTGCACAAGCCCAAGAGACCCAGTACTTC CSVAQAQETQYF
many . TRBJ2-3 TRBV6-1 TGTGCCAGCAGGCCTATTGGGGTGGATACGCAGTATTTT CASRPIGVDTQYF
many TRBD2 TRBJ2-3 TRBV25-1 TGTGCCAGCATGGGGAGGGTAGGCACAGATACGCAGTATTTT CASMGRVGTDTQYF
. TRBD1 TRBJ2-3 TRBV28 TGTGCCAGCAGCTTGGGACAGGGGGCCGGGGATACGCAGTATTTT CASSLGQGAGDTQYF
many TRBD2 TRBJ2-7 TRBV20-1 TGCAGTGCTAGAGATCTTAAGCGGGGGGGCCGGTACGAGCAGTACTTC CSARDLKRGGRYEQYF
many TRBD2 TRBJ2-3 TRBV20-1 TGCAGTGCTAGAGAGGAACTAGCGGGAGACACAGATACGCAGTATTTT CSAREELAGDTDTQYF
many . TRBJ2-5 TRBV2 TGTGCCAGCCTCCTGGGGGCCAGGGAGACCCAGTACTTC CASLLGARETQYF
many . TRBJ2-5 TRBV9 TGTGCCAGCAGCGTCTCAGCTGGGGGGCAAGAGACCCAGTACTTC CASSVSAGGQETQYF
. . TRBJ2-1 TRBV7-6 TGTGCCAGCAGCTACGGAAACAATGAGCAGTTCTTC CASSYGNNEQFF
few TRBD2 TRBJ2-7 TRBV6-5 TGTGCCAGCAGTTACGGTCTGTGGGGCGGGGGCGAGCAGTACTTC CASSYGLWGGGEQYF
many . TRBJ2-2 TRBV9 TGTGCCAGCAGCGTATCTAGCAGCACCGGGGAGCTGTTTTTT CASSVSSSTGELFF